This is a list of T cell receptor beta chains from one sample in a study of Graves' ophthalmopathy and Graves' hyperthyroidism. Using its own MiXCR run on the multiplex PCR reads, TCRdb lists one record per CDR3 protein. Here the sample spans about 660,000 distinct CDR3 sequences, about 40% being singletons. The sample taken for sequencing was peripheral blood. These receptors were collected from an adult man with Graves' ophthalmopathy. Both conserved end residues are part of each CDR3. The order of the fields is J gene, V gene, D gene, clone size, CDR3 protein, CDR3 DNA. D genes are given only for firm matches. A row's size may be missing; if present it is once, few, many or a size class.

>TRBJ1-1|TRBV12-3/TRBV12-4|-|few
CASSLGVGALNTEAFF
TGTGCCAGCAGTTTAGGGGTAGGGGCCCTAAACACTGAAGCTTTCTTT
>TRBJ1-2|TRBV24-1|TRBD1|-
CATSEGQGFGYTF
TGTGCCACAAGTGAGGGACAGGGGTTTGGCTACACCTTC
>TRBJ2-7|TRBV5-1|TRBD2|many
CASSQTSGGAYEQYF
TGCGCCAGCAGCCAAACTAGCGGGGGAGCCTACGAGCAGTACTTC
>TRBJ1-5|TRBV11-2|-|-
CASSPRTSGGVETQHF
TGTGCCAGCAGCCCCAGGACTAGCGGGGGAGTAGAGACCCAGCATTTT
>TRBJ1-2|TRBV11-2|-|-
CASSLDPRTPALRDGYTF
TGTGCCAGCAGCTTAGATCCCAGGACTCCTGCCCTGCGGGATGGCTACACCTTC
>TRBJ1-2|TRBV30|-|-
CAWRPQGYGYTF
TGTGCCTGGAGACCCCAGGGCTATGGCTACACCTTC
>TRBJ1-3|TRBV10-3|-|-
CASSYSRGPGNTIYF
TGTGCCAGCAGTTACTCCCGAGGGCCTGGAAACACCATATATTTT
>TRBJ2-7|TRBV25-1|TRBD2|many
CASSDSSGSYEQYF
TGTGCCAGCAGTGATTCTAGCGGCTCCTACGAGCAGTACTTC
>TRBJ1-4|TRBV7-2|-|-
CASSLEGWGYKLFF
TGTGCCAGCAGCTTAGAAGGGTGGGGGTATAAACTGTTTTTT
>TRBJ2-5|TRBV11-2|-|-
CASSLTIAVEETQYF
TGTGCCAGCAGCTTAACGATAGCGGTGGAAGAGACCCAGTACTTC
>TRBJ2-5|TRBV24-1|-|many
CATSDSLYTGSSRETQYF
TGTGCCACCAGTGATTCCCTTTATACGGGATCAAGTAGGGAGACCCAGTACTTC
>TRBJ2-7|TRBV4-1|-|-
CASSQDSPAKYEQYF
TGCGCCAGCAGCCAAGACTCGCCGGCGAAGTACGAGCAGTACTTC
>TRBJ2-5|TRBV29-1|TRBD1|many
CSVAIRGTGDETQYF
TGCAGCGTTGCAATCCGCGGGACAGGGGACGAGACCCAGTACTTC
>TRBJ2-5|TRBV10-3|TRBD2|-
CAISESIAGGPGETQYF
TGTGCCATCAGTGAGTCTATAGCGGGGGGGCCTGGAGAGACCCAGTACTTC
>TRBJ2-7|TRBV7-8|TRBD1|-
CASSLAPYRDRGRDEQYF
TGTGCCAGCAGCTTAGCCCCTTACCGGGACAGGGGGCGCGACGAGCAGTACTTC
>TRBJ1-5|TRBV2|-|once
CASSLTPKRDEHF
TGTGCCAGCAGTCTGACACCCAAGAGGGACGAGCATTTT
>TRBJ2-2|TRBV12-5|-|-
CASGLVLADTGELFF
TGTGCTAGTGGTTTGGTACTAGCCGACACCGGGGAGCTGTTTTTT
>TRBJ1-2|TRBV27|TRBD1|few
CASNGGRGHGYTF
TGTGCCAGCAACGGCGGCAGGGGGCATGGCTACACCTTC
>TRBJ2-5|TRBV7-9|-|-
CASSLGWMGETQYF
TGTGCCAGCAGCTTAGGTTGGATGGGAGAGACCCAGTACTTC
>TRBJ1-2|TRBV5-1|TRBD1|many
CASNGQGSNYGYTF
TGCGCCAGCAACGGACAGGGTTCTAACTATGGCTACACCTTC
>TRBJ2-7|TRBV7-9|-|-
CASSWGGEQYF
TGTGCCAGCAGCTGGGGCGGTGAGCAGTACTTC
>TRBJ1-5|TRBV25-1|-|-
CASSDRTRKQGTQHF
TGTGCCAGCAGTGATAGGACAAGAAAGCAGGGGACCCAGCATTTT
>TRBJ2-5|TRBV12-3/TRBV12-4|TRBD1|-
CASGRQGARETQYF
TGTGCTAGTGGTCGACAGGGGGCGAGAGAGACCCAGTACTTC
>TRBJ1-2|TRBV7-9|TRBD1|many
CASSPGTGANYGYTF
TGTGCCAGTAGTCCGGGGACAGGGGCTAACTATGGCTACACCTTC
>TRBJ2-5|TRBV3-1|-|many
CASSQTQGRETQYF
TGTGCCAGCAGCCAGACACAGGGACGGGAGACCCAGTACTTC
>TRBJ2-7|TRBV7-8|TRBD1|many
CASSRDRVGEQYF
TGTGCCAGCAGCCGGGACAGGGTGGGCGAGCAGTACTTC
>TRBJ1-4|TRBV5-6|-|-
CASSLRRMGGRKLFF
TGTGCCAGCAGCTTGCGGCGGATGGGGGGTAGGAAACTGTTTTTT
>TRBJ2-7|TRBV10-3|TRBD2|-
CASRLFWGPRAGGSRDEQYF
TGTGCCAGCAGGCTATTCTGGGGGCCGCGCGCGGGAGGGTCGAGGGACGAGCAGTACTTC
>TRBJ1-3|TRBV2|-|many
CASSVLNTIYF
TGTGCCAGCAGTGTATTGAACACCATATATTTT
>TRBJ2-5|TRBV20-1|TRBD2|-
CSASLAGGLIGETQYF
TGCAGTGCTAGTCTAGCGGGGGGGCTAATTGGGGAGACCCAGTACTTC
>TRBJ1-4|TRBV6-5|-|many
CASGQEGPNEKLFF
TGTGCCAGCGGACAAGAGGGACCTAATGAAAAACTGTTTTTT
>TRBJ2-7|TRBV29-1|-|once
CSVERGTLEQYF
TGCAGCGTTGAAAGGGGGACGCTCGAGCAGTACTTC
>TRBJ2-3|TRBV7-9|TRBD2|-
CAGSLGSSGKGSTDTQYF
TGTGCCGGCAGCTTAGGTTCTAGCGGGAAGGGGTCAACAGATACGCAGTATTTT
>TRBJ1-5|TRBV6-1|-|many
CASSAGTQPQHF
TGTGCCAGCAGTGCAGGGACTCAGCCCCAGCATTTT
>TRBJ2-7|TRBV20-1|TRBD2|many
CSARDTLAGGIEQYF
TGCAGTGCTAGAGATACCCTAGCGGGAGGGATCGAGCAGTACTTC
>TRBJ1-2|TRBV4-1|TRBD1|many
CASSQVGRGHDGYTF
TGCGCCAGCAGCCAGGTCGGCAGGGGGCACGATGGCTACACCTTC
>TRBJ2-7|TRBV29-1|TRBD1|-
CSVGGGQGSEQYF
TGCAGCGTTGGGGGCGGACAGGGAAGCGAGCAGTACTTC
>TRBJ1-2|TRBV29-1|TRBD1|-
CSVDLDRAGGNTF
TGCAGCGTTGATTTGGACAGGGCGGGTGGAAACACCTTC
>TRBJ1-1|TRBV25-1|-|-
CARQETDTEAFF
TGTGCCAGGCAGGAAACGGACACTGAAGCTTTCTTT
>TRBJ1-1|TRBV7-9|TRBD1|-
CASSVGARQGRDTEAFF
TGTGCCAGCAGCGTTGGAGCCCGACAGGGGAGGGACACTGAAGCTTTCTTT
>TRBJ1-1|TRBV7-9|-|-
CASTLVGSEAFF
TGTGCCAGCACCTTAGTAGGGTCTGAAGCTTTCTTT
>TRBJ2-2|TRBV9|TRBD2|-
CASSLRTSDIGELFF
TGTGCCAGCAGCTTGAGAACTAGCGATATCGGGGAGCTGTTTTTT
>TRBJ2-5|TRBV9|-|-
CASSLTWGRKETQYF
TGTGCCAGCAGCCTGACGTGGGGCAGAAAAGAGACCCAGTACTTC
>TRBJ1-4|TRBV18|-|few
CASSPSESEKLFF
TGTGCCAGCTCACCATCCGAGAGTGAAAAACTGTTTTTT
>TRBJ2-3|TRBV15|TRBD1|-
CATSFRDRDSDTQYF
TGTGCCACCAGCTTCCGGGACAGGGACTCAGATACGCAGTATTTT